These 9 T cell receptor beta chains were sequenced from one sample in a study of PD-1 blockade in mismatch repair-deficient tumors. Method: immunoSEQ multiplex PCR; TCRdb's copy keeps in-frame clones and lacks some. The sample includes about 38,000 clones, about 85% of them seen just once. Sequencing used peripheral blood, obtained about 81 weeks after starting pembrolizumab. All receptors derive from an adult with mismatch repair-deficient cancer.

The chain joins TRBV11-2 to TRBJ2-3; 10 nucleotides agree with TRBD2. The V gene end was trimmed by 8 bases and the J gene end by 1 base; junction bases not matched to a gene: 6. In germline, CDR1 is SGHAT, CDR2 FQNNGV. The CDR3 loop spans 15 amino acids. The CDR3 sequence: CASCSGTSGTDTQYF. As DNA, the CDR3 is TGTGCCAGCTGCTCCGGGACTAGCGGCACAGATACGCAGTATTTT.

CDR3 sequence: CAISESPGQGSYGYTF. For the CDR3, the DNA is TGTGCCATCAGTGAGTCCCCAGGACAGGGCTCCTATGGCTACACCTTC. The chain combines TRBV10-3 with TRBJ1-2; 8 bases match TRBD1. CDR3 length equals 16 residues. The V segment lost 0 bases and the J segment 4 bases; nucleotides outside the gene matches: 7. The germline gives CDR1 ENHRY, CDR2 SYGVKD.

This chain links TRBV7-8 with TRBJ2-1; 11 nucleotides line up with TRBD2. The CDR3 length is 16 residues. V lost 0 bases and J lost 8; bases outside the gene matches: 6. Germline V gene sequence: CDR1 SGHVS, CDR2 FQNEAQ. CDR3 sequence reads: CASSLASGRAFDEQFF. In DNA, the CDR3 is TGTGCCAGCAGCTTAGCTAGCGGGAGGGCCTTTGATGAGCAGTTCTTC.

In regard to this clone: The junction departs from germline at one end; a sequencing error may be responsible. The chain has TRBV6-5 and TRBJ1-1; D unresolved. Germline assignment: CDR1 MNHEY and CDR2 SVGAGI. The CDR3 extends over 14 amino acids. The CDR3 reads CAGSYSPAVAEAFF. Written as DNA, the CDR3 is TGTGCCGGCAGTTACTCACCAGCCGTCGCTGAAGCTTTCTTT.

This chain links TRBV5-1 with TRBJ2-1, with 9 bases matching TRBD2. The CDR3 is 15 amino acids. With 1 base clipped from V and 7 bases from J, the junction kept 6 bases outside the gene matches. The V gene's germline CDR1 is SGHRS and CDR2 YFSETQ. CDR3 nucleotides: TGCGCCAGCAGCTTGATTAGCGGGAGTGTGAATGAGCAGTTCTTC. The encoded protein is CASSLISGSVNEQFF.

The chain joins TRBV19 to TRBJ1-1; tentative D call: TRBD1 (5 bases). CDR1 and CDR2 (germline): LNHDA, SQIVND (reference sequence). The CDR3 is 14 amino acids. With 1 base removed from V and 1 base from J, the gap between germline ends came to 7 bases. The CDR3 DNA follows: TGTGCCAGTAGTATAGCCAGGGCGAACACTGAAGCTTTCTTT. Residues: CASSIARANTEAFF.

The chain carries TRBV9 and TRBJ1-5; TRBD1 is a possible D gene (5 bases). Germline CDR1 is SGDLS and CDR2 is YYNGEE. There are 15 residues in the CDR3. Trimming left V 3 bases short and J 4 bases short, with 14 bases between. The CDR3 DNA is TGTGCCAGCAGCGGAGGCCCAGGGCTTAATCAGCCCCAGCATTTT. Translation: CASSGGPGLNQPQHF.

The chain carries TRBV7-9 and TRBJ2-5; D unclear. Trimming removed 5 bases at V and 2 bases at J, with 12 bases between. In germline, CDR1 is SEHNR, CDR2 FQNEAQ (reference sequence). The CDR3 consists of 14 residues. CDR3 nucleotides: TGTGCCAGCAGCGCCACGATAGGGCAAGAGACCCAGTACTTC. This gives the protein CASSATIGQETQYF.

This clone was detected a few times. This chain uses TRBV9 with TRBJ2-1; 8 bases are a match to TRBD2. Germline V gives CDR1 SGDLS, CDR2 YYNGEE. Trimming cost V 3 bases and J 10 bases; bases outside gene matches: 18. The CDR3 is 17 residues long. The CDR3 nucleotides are TGTGCCAGCAGCGAGGCTGGGCGGCGAGCGGGAGTAAACGAGCAGTTCTTC. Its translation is CASSEAGRRAGVNEQFF.